There are many counts of the clone carrying this TCR beta chain. Antigen specificity is unknown. The CDR3 is 15 amino acids. In germline, CDR1 is MNHNY, CDR2 SVGAGI (reference sequence). V shed 5 bases and J 3 bases; nucleotides not matched to a gene: 5. Time point specified: sample taken at primary tumor resection. Whole RNA from tumor, nontumor lung or frozen PBMC was sequenced unsorted. Each CDR3 protein is one row after TCRdb ran MiXCR on the 5' RACE reads. The sample records roughly 40,000 distinct CDR3 sequences, approximately 6.5% being singletons. The data derive from a study of spatial heterogeneity in lung cancer. Study overall: Averaged across combinations, each unique TCR and UMI pairing appeared more than ten times in raw reads, which were uncorrected.

General observations from the study: Relative to follow-up, resection was when ubiquitous expanded tumor TCRs appeared more in blood.

This specimen was PBMCs, taken at surgery. This chain connects TRBV6-6 to TRBJ1-1, with 11 bases lining up with TRBD1. This receptor was obtained from a female donor with early-stage non-small cell lung cancer. CDR3 protein: CASSRRGQGDTEAFF. CDR3 nucleotide sequence: TGTGCCAGCAGTCGGCGGGGACAGGGGGACACTGAAGCTTTCTTT.